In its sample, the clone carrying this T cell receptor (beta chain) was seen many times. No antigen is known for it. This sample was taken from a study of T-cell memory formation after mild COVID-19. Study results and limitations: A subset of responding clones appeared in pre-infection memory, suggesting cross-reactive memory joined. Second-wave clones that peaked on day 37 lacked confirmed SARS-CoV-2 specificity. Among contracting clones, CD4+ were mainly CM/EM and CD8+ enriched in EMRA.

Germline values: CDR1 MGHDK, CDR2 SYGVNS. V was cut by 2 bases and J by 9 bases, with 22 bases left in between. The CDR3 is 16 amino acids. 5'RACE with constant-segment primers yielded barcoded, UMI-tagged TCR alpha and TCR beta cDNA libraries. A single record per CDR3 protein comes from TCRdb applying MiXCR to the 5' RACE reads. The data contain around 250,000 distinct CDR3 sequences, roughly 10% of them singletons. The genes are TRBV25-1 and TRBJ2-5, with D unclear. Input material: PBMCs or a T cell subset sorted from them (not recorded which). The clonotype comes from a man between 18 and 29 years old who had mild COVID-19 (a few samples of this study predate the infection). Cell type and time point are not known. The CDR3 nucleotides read TGTGCCAGCAGTGAAAGAGGTGCCGAACCGGCGTGGGCCCAGTACTTC. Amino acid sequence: CASSERGAEPAWAQYF.